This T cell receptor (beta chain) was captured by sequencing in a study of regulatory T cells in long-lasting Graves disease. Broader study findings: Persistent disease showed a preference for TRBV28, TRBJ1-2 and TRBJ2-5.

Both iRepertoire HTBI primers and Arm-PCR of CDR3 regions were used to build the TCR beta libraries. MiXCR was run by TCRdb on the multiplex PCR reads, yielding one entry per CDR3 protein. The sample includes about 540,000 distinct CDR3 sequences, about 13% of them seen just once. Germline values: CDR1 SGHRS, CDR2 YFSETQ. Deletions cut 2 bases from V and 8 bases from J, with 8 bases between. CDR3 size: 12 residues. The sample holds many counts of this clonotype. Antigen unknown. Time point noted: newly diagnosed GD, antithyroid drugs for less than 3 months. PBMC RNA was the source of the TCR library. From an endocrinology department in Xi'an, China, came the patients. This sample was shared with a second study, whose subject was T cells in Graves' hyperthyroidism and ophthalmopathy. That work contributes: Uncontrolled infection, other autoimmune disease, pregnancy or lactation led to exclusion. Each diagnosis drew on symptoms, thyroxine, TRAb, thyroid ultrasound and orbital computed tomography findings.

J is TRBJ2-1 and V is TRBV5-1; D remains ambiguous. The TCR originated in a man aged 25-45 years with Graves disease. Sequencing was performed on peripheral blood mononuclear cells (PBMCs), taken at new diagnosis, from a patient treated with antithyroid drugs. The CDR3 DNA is TGCGCCAGCAGCTTCAACCCCCATGAGCAGTTCTTC. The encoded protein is CASSFNPHEQFF.